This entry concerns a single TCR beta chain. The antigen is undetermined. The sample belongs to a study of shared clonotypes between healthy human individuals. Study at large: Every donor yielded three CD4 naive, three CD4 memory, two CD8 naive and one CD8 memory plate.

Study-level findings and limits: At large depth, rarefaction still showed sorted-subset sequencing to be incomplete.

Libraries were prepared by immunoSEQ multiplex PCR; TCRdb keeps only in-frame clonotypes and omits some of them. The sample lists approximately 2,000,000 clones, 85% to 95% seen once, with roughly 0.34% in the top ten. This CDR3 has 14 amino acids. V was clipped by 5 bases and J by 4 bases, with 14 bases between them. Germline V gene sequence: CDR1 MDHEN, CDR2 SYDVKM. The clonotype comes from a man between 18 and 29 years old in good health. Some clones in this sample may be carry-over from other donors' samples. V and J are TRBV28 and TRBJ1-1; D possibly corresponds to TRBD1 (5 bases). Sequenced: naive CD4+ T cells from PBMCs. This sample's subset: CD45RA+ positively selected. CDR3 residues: CASSAAGAGTEAFF. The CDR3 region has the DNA TGTGCCAGCAGTGCCGCCGGGGCCGGCACTGAAGCTTTCTTT. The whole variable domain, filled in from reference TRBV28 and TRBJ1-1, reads DVKVTQSSRYLVKRTGEKVFLECVQDMDHENMFWYRQDPGLGLRLIYFSYDVKMKEKGDIPEGYSVSREKKERFSLILESASTNQTSMYLCASSAAGAGTEAFFGQGTRLTVV.